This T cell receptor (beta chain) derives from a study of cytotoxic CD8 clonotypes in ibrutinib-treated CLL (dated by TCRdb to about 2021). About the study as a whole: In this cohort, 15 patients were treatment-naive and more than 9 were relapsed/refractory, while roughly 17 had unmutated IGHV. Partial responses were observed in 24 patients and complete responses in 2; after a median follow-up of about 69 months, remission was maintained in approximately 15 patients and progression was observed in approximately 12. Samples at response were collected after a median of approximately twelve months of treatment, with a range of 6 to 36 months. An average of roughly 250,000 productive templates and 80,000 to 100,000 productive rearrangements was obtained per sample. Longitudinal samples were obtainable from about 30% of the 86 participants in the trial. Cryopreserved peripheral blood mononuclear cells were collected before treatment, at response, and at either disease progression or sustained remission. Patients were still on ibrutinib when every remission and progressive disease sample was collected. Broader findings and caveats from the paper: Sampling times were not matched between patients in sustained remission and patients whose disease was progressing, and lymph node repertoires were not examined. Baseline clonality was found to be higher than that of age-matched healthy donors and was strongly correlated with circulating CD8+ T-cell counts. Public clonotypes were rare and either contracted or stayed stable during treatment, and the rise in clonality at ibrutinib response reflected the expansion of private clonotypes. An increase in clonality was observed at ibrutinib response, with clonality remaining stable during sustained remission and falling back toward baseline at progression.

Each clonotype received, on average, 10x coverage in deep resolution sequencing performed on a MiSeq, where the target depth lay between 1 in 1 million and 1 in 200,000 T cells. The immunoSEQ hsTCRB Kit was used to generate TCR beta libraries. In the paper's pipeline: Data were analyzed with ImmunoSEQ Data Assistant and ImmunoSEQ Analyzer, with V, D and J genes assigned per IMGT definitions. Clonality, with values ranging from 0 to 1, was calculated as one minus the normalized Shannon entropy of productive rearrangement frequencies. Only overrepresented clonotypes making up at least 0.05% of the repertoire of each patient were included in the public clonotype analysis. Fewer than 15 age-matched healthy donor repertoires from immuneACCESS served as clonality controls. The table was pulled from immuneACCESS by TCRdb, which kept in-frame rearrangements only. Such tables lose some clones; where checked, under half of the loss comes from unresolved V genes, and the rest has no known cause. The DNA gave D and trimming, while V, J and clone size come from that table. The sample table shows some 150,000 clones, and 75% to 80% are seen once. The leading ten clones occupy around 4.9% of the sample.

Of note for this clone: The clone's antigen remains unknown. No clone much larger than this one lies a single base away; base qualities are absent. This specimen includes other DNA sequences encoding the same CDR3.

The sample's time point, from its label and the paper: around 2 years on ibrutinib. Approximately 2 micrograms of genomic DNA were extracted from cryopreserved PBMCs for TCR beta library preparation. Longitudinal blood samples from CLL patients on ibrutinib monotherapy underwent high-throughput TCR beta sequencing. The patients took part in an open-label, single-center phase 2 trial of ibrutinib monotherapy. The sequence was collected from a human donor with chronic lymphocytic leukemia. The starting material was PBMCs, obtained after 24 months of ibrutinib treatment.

CDR3 reads: CATSRDRNYGYTF. The sequenced DNA: TGTGCCACCAGCAGAGACAGGAACTATGGCTACACCTTC. The chain employs TRBV15 and TRBJ1-2, with no confident D gene call. CDR1 and CDR2 are read off the germline V gene (reference sequence) as LNHNV and YYDKDF. V loses 0 bases of germline sequence and J loses 2 bases, and the interval between the two ends is 4 bases. Inclusive of the bounding cysteine and phenylalanine, the CDR3 is 13 residues long. CDR3 DNA only is kept here, 39 bases in frame from base 1.